The subject of this entry is one T cell receptor beta chain. Generated by immunoSEQ multiplex PCR, the TCRdb table keeps only in-frame clones and is missing some. The table records tens of thousands of clones, around 93% of them present only once. This specimen belongs to a study of control samples from healthy donors and cancer patients. Germline V gives CDR1 WSHSY, CDR2 SAAADI. The CDR3 totals 13 residues. Trimming shortened V by 6 bases and J by 9 bases, and 15 bases separated the two germline ends. Sample: PBMCs. This clonotype was obtained from a man aged 30-40 years with colorectal cancer. The chain carries TRBV10-2 and TRBJ1-5; D uncertain. The CDR3 spells CASSQWSGSPQHF. The CDR3 bases are TGCGCCAGCAGCCAATGGTCGGGTTCGCCCCAGCATTTT.